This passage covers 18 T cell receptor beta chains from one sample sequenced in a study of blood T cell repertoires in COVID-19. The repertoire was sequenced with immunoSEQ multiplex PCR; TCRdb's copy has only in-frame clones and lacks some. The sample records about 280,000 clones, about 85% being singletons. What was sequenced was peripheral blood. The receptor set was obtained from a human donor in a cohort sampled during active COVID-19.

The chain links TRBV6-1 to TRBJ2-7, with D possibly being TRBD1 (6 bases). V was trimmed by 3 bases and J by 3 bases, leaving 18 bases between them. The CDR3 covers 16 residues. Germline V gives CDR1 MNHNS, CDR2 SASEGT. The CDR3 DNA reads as TGTGCCAGCAGTGACGCGACAGGCGTGATTATCTACGAGCAGTACTTC. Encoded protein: CASSDATGVIIYEQYF.

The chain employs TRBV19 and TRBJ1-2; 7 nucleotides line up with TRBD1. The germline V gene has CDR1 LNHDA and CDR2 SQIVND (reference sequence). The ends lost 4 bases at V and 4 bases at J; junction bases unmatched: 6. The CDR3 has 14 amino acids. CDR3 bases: TGTGCCAGTAGTACCCCTGGACAGGTCTATGGCTACACCTTC. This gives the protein CASSTPGQVYGYTF.

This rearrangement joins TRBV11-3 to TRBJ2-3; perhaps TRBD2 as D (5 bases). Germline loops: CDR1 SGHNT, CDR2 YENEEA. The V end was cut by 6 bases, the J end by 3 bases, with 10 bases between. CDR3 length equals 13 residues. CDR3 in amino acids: CASSRDRTDTQYF. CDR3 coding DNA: TGTGCCAGCAGTCGGGATCGAACAGATACGCAGTATTTT.

CDR3 in DNA: TGTGCCAGCAGCCCCCCGGCAGGTATCGATGGCTACACCTTC. It encodes CASSPPAGIDGYTF. The chain joins TRBV28 to TRBJ1-2; D unclear. The germline gives CDR1 MDHEN, CDR2 SYDVKM. The CDR3 is 14 residues long. V lost 6 bases and J 6 bases, leaving 17 bases between the germline ends.

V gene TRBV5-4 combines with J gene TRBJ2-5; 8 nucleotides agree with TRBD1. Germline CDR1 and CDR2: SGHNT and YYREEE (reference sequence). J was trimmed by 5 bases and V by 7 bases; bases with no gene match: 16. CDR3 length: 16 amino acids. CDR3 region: CASRSSADRVDETQYF. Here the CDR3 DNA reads TGTGCCAGCCGCTCCTCTGCGGACAGGGTCGATGAGACCCAGTACTTC.

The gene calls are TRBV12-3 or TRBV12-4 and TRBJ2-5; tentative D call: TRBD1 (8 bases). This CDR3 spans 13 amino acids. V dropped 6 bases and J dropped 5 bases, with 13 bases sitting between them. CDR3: CASRQGGSETQYF. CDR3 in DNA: TGTGCCAGCAGACAGGGGGGGTCGGAGACCCAGTACTTC.

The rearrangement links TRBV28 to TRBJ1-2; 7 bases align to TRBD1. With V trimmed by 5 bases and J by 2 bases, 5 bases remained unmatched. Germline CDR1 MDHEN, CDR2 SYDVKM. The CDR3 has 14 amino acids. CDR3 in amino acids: CASSPGQANYGYTF. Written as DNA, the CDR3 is TGTGCCAGCAGTCCAGGACAGGCCAACTATGGCTACACCTTC.

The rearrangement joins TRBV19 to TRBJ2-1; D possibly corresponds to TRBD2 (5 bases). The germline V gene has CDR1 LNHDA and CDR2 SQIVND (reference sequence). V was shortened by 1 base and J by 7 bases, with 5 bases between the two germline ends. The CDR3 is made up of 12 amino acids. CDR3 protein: CASSIGGNEQFF. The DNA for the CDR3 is TGTGCCAGTAGTATAGGAGGGAATGAGCAGTTCTTC.

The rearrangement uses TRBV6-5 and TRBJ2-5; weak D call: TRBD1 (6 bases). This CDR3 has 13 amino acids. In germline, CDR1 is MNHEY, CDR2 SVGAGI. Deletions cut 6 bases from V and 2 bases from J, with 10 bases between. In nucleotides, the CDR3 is TGTGCCAGCAGCACAGGGATACAAGAGACCCAGTACTTC. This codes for CASSTGIQETQYF.

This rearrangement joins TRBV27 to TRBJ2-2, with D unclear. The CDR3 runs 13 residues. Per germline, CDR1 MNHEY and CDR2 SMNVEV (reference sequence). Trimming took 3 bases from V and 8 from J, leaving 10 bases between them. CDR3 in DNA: TGTGCCAGCAGTTTGCGCCAATCTGGGGAGCTGTTTTTT. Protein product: CASSLRQSGELFF.

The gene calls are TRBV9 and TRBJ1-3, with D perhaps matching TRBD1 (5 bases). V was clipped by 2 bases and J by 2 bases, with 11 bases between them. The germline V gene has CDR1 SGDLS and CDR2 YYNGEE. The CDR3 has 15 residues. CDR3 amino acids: CASSVLARAGNTIYF. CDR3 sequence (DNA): TGTGCCAGCAGCGTTTTGGCCAGGGCTGGAAACACCATATATTTT.

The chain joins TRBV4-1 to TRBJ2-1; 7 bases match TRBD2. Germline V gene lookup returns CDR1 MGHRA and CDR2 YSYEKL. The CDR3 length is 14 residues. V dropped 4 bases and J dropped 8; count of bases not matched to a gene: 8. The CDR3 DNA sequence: TGCGCCAGCAGCCTGAGGGACTACGCAGATGAGCAGTTCTTC. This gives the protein CASSLRDYADEQFF.

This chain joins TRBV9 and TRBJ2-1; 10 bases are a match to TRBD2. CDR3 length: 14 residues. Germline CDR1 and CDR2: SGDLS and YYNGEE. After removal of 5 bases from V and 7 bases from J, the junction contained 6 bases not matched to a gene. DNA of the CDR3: TGTGCCAGCAGTAAGATGGGACTAGCGAATGAGCAGTTCTTC. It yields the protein CASSKMGLANEQFF.

The CDR3 reads CATKPDRGSTYGYTF. CDR3 DNA sequence: TGTGCCACCAAACCCGACAGGGGAAGTACCTATGGCTACACCTTC. The rearrangement joins TRBV15 to TRBJ1-2; 8 nucleotides align to TRBD1. Trimming took 7 bases from V and 4 from J; bases not matched to a gene: 11. The CDR3 runs to 15 residues. Germline CDR1 LNHNV, CDR2 YYDKDF (reference sequence).

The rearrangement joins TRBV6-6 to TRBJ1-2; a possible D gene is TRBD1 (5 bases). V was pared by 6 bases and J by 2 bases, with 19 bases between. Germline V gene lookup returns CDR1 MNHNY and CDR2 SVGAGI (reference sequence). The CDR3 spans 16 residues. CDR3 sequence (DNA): TGTGCCAGCAGCCCCCTGGGCATGCAGGGAAACTATGGCTACACCTTC. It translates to CASSPLGMQGNYGYTF.

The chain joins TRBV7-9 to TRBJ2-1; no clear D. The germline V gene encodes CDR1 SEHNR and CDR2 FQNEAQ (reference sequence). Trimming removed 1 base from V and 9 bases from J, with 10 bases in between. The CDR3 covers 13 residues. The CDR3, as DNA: TGTGCCAGCAGCTTAGAAGCTAGGCGTGAGCAGTTCTTC. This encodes CASSLEARREQFF. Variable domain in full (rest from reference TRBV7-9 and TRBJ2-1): DTGVSQNPRHKITKRGQNVTFRCDPISEHNRLYWYRQTLGQGPEFLTYFQNEAQLEKSRLLSDRFSAERPKGSFSTLEIQRTEQGDSAMYLCASSLEARREQFFGPGTRLTVL.

For the CDR3, the DNA is TGTGCCATCAGTCAGGGGATAGGCAATCAGCCCCAGCATTTT. This translates into CAISQGIGNQPQHF. The rearrangement uses TRBV10-3 and TRBJ1-5; D is possibly TRBD1 (6 bases). This CDR3 region has 14 residues. The germline V gene encodes CDR1 ENHRY and CDR2 SYGVKD. Between the trimmed V and J ends, which lost 5 bases and 2 bases, there was a span of 10 bases.

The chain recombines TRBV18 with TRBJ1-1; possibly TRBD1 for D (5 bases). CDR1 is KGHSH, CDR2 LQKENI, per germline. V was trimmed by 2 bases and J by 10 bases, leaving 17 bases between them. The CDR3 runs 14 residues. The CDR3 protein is CASSPSSGGLGAFF. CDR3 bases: TGTGCCAGCTCACCAAGTTCGGGGGGTCTGGGAGCTTTCTTT. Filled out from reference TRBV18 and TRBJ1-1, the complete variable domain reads NAGVMQNPRHLVRRRGQEARLRCSPMKGHSHVYWYRQLPEEGLKFMVYLQKENIIDESGMPKERFSAEFPKEGPSILRIQQVVRGDSAAYFCASSPSSGGLGAFFGQGTRLTVV.